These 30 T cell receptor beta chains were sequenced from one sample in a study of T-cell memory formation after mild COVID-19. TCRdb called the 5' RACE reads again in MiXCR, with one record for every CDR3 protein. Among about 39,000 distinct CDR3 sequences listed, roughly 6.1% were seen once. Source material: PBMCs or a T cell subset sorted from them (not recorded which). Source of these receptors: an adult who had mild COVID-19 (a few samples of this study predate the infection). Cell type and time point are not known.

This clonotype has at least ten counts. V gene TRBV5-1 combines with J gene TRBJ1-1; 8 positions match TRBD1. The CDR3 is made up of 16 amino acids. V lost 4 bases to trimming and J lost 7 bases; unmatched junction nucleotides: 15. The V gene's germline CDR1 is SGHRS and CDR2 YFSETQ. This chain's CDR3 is CASSTGGVPGAFEAFF. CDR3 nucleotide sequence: TGCGCCAGCAGCACAGGGGGGGTGCCGGGAGCTTTTGAAGCTTTCTTT. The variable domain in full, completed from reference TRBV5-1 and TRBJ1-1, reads KAGVTQTPRYLIKTRGQQVTLSCSPISGHRSVSWYQQTPGQGLQFLFEYFSETQRNKGNFPGRFSGRQFSNSRSEMNVSTLELGDSALYLCASSTGGVPGAFEAFFGQGTRLTVV.

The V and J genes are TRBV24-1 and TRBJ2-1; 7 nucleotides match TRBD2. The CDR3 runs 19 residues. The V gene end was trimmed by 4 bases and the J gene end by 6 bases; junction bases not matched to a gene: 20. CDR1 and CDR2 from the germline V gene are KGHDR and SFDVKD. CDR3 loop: CATSDHARLLASDANEQFF. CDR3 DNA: TGTGCCACCAGTGACCACGCGAGGCTACTAGCGAGCGATGCCAATGAGCAGTTCTTC.

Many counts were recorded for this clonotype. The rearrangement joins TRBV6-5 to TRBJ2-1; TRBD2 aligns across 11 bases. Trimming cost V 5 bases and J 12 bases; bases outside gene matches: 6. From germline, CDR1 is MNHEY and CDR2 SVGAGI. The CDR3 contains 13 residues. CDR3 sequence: CASSQPGLAVQFF. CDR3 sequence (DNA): TGTGCCAGCAGTCAACCGGGACTAGCGGTGCAGTTCTTC.

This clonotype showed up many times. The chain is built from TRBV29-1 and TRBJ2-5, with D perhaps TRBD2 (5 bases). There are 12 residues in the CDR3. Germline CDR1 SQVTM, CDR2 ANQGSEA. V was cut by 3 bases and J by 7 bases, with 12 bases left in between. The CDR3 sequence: CSVDLDLGTQYF. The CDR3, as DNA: TGCAGCGTTGATCTGGACTTGGGGACCCAGTACTTC. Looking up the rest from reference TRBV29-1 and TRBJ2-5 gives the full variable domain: SAVISQKPSRDICQRGTSLTIQCQVDSQVTMMFWYRQQPGQSLTLIATANQGSEATYESGFVIDKFPISRPNLTFSTLTVSNMSPEDSSIYLCSVDLDLGTQYFGPGTRLLVL.

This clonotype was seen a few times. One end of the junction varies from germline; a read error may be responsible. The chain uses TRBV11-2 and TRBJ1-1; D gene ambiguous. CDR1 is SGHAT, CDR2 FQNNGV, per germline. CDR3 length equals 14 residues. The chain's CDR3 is CASRKGGLKTEAFF. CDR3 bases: TGTGCCAGCAGAAAAGGAGGACTGAAAACTGAAGCTTTCTTT.

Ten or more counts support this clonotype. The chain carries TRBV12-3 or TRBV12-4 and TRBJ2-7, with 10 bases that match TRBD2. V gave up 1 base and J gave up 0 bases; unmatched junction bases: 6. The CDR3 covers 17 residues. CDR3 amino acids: CASSLGGLAASSYEQYF. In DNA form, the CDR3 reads TGTGCCAGCAGTTTAGGTGGACTAGCGGCAAGCTCCTACGAGCAGTACTTC.

Here the CDR3 DNA reads TGTGCCAGCAGCTTCGAAGGCAGGGTAGACACTGAAGCTTTCTTT. This sequence encodes CASSFEGRVDTEAFF. V and J are TRBV5-4 and TRBJ1-1; D is possibly TRBD1 (5 bases). Per germline, CDR1 SGHNT and CDR2 YYREEE (reference sequence). The CDR3 consists of 15 residues. Trimming shortened V by 2 bases and J by 3 bases, and 14 bases separated the two germline ends. The full variable domain, in which reference TRBV5-4 and TRBJ1-1 provide the parts outside the CDR3, is ETGVTQSPTHLIKTRGQQVTLRCSSQSGHNTVSWYQQALGQGPQFIFQYYREEENGRGNFPPRFSGLQFPNYSSELNVNALELDDSALYLCASSFEGRVDTEAFFGQGTRLTVV.

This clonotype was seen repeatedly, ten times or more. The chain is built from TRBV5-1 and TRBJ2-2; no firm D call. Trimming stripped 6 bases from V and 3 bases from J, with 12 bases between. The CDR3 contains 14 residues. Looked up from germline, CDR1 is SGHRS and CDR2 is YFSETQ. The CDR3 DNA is TGCGCCAGCACTTGGATTGCGGACACCGGGGAGCTGTTTTTT. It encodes CASTWIADTGELFF. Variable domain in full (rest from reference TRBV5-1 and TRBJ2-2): KAGVTQTPRYLIKTRGQQVTLSCSPISGHRSVSWYQQTPGQGLQFLFEYFSETQRNKGNFPGRFSGRQFSNSRSEMNVSTLELGDSALYLCASTWIADTGELFFGEGSRLTVL.

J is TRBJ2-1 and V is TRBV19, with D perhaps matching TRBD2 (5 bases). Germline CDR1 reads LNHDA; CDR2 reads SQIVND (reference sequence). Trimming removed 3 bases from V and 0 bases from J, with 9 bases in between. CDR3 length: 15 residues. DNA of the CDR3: TGTGCCAGTAGTATTAGGGAGAGCTCCTACAATGAGCAGTTCTTC. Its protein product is CASSIRESSYNEQFF.

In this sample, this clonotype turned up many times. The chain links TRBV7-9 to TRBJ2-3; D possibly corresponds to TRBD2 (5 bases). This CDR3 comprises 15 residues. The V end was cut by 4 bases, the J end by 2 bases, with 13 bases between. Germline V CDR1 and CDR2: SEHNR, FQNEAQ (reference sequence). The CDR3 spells CASSSLDTYTDTQYF. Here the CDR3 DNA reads TGTGCCAGCAGCTCACTAGACACATACACAGATACGCAGTATTTT.

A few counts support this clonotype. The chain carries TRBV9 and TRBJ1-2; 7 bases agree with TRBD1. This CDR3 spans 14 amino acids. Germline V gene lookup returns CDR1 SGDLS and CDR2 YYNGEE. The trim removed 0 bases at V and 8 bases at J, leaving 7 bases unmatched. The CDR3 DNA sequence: TGTGCCAGCAGCGTAGGCAGACAGGGTGACGGCTACACCTTC. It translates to CASSVGRQGDGYTF.

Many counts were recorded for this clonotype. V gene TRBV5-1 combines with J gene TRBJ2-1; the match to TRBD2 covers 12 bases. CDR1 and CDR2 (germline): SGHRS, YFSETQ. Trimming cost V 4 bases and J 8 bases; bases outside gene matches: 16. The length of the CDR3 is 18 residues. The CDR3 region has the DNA TGCGCCAGCAGCCCCCGCCTAGCGGGAGGGTGGTTTGAACATGAGCAGTTCTTC. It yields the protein CASSPRLAGGWFEHEQFF.

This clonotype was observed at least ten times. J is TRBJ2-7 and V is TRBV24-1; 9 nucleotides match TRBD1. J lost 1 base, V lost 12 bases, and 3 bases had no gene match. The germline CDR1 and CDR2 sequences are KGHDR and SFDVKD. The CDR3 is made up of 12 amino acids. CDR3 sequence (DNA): TGTGCCGCCGGGACAGGGTCCTACGAGCAGTACTTC. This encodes CAAGTGSYEQYF.

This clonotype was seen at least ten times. CDR3 nucleotides: TGTGCCAGCAGTGAATCAGAGACCCAGTACTTC. It encodes CASSESETQYF. This chain links TRBV25-1 with TRBJ2-5; D is ambiguous. This CDR3 region has 11 residues. V lost 1 base to trimming and J lost 4 bases, with 1 base between them. Looked up from germline, CDR1 is MGHDK and CDR2 is SYGVNS.

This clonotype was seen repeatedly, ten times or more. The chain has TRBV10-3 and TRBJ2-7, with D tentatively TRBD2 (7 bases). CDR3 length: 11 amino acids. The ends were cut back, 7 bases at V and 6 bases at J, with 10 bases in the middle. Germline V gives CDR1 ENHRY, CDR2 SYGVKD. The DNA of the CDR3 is TGTGCCATCAACCGGGGGGCCGAGCAGTACTTC. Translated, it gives CAINRGAEQYF.

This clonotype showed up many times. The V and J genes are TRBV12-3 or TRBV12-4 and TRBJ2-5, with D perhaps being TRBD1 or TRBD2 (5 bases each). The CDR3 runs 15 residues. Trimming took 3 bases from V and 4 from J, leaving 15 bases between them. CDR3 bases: TGTGCCAGCAGTTTTATGAGGGGTGGAGGAGAGACCCAGTACTTC. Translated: CASSFMRGGGETQYF.

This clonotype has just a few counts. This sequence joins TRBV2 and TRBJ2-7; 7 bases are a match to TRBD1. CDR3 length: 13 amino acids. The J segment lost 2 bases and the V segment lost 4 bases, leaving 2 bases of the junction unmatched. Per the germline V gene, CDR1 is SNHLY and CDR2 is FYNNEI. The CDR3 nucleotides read TGTGCCAGCAGTGCGGGACAGACCTACGAGCAGTACTTC. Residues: CASSAGQTYEQYF.

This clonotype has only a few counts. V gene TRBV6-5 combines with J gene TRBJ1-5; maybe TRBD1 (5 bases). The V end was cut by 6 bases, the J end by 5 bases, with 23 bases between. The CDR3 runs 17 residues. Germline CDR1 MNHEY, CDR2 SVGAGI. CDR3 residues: CASSSLNRRRLHQPQHF. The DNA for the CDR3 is TGTGCCAGCAGCTCCTTAAACAGGAGACGCCTCCATCAGCCCCAGCATTTT.

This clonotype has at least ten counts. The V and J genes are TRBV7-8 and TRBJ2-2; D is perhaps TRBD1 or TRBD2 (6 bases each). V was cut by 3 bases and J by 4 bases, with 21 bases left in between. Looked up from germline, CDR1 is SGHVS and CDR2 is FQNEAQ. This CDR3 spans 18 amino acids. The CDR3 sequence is CASSFFWNREDGTGELFF. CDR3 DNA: TGTGCCAGCAGCTTTTTTTGGAACAGGGAGGACGGCACCGGGGAGCTGTTTTTT.

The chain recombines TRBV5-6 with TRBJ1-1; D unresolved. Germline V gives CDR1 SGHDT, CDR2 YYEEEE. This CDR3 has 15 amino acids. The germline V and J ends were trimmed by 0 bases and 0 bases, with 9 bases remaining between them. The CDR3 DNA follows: TGTGCCAGCAGCTTGGACCCAGGTGTGAACACTGAAGCTTTCTTT. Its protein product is CASSLDPGVNTEAFF. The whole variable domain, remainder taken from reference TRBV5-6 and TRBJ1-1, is DAGVTQSPTHLIKTRGQQVTLRCSPKSGHDTVSWYQQALGQGPQFIFQYYEEEERQRGNFPDRFSGHQFPNYSSELNVNALLLGDSALYLCASSLDPGVNTEAFFGQGTRLTVV.

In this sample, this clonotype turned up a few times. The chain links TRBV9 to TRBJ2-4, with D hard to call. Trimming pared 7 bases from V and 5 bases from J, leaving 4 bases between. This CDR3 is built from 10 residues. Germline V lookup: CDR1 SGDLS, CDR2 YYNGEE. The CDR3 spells CASGENIQYF. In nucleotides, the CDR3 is TGTGCCAGCGGGGAAAACATTCAGTACTTC.

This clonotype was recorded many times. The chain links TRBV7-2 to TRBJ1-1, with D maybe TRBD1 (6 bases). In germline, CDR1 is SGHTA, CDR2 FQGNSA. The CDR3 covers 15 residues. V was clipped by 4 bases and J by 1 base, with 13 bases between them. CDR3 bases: TGTGCCAGCAGCTCGCTCGGACAGCCGAACACTGAAGCTTTCTTT. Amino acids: CASSSLGQPNTEAFF.

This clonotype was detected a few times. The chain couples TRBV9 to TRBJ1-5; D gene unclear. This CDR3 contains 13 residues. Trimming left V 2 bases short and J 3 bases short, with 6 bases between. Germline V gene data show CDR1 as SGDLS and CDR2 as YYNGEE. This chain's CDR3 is CASSVDPNQPQHF. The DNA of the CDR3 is TGTGCCAGCAGCGTCGACCCCAATCAGCCCCAGCATTTT.

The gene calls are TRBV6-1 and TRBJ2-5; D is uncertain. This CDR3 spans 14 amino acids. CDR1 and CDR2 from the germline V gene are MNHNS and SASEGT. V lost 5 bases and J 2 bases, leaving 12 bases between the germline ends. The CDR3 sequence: CASSLQIVQETQYF. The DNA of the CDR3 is TGTGCCAGCAGTCTCCAAATAGTACAAGAGACCCAGTACTTC.

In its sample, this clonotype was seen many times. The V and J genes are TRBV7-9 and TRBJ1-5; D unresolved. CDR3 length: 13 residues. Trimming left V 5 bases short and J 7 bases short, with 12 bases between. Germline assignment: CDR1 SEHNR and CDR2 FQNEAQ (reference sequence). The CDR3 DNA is TGTGCCAGCAGCACGGGTCCCCTACAGCCCCAGCATTTT. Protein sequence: CASSTGPLQPQHF.

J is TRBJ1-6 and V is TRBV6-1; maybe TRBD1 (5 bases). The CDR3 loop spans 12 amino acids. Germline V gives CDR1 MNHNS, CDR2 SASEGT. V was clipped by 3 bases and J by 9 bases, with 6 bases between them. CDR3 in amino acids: CASSDRVSPLHF. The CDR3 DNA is TGTGCCAGCAGTGACAGGGTTTCACCCCTCCACTTT.

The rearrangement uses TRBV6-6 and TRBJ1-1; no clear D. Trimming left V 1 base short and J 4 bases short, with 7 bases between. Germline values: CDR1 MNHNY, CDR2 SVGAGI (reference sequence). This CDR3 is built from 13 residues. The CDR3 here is CASSYFIGTEAFF. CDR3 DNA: TGTGCCAGCAGTTACTTTATAGGCACTGAAGCTTTCTTT.

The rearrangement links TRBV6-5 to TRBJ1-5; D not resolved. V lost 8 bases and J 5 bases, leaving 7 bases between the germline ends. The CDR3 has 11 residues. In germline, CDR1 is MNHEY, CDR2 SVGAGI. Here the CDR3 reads CASGIYQPQHF. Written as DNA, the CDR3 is TGTGCCAGCGGGATTTATCAGCCCCAGCATTTT.

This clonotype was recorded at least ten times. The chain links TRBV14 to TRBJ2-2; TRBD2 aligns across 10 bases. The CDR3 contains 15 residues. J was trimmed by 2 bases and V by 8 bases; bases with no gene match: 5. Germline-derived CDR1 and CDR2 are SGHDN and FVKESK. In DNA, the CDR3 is TGTGCCAGCCGCATAGCGGGAGGCAACACCGGGGAGCTGTTTTTT. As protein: CASRIAGGNTGELFF.

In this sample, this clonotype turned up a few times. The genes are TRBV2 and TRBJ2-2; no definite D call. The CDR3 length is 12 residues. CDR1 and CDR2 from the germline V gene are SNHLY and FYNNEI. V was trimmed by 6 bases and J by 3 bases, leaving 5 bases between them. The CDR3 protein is CASREDTGELFF. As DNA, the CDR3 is TGTGCCAGCAGAGAGGACACCGGGGAGCTGTTTTTT. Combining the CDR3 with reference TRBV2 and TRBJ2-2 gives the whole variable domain EPEVTQTPSHQVTQMGQEVILRCVPISNHLYFYWYRQILGQKVEFLVSFYNNEISEKSEIFDDQFSVERPDGSNFTLKIRSTKLEDSAMYFCASREDTGELFFGEGSRLTVL.